The subject of this entry is one TCR beta chain. Authors' methods: Using reference gene primer amplification, nucleated cell counts were estimated. TCRdb keeps only in-frame clones here, not all; method: immunoSEQ multiplex PCR. Clone size and the V and J calls come from that table; the DNA yielded D and trimming. The sample shows around 200,000 clones, around nine tenths of them seen only once. The source of the sample is a study of blood T cell repertoires in COVID-19. Material for sequencing was peripheral blood. The source is a man aged 25-45 years with acute or convalescent COVID-19.

The CDR3 coding sequence is TGTGCCAGCAGTTTATTTCCAGGCAACTATGGCTACACCTTC. Translation gives CASSLFPGNYGYTF. This chain connects TRBV28 to TRBJ1-2; no clear D gene. CDR3 size: 14 residues. Germline lookup yields CDR1 MDHEN and CDR2 SYDVKM. The V end lost 1 base, the J end lost 2 bases, and 8 bases lay between the germline ends.